Below, one T cell receptor (beta chain) is given with its context. The CDR3 covers 13 residues. Trimming cost V 2 bases and J 4 bases, with 10 bases left between them. The V gene's germline CDR1 is SGDLS and CDR2 YYNGEE. This entry comes from a study of patients and donors after allogeneic stem cell transplantation. A single record per CDR3 protein comes from TCRdb applying MiXCR to the RT-PCR reads. The sample consists of more than 150,000 distinct CDR3 sequences, 24% of them appearing once. Input material: blood, either unsorted or a sorted T cell fraction (not recorded which). The sequence derives from a human donor who was either an allogeneic HSCT recipient or a stem cell or donor lymphocyte infusion donor (not recorded which). It is not recorded whose cells these are; they may come from a transplant donor. The chain is built from TRBV9 and TRBJ2-7; possible D gene TRBD1, 6 bases. In DNA, the CDR3 is TGTGCCAGCAGCGTCGGGACAATTTACGAGCAGTACTTC. It is translated as CASSVGTIYEQYF.